This record looks at one T cell receptor beta chain sequence and its context. What it binds is not known. 60 Vbeta and 13 Jbeta primers were used in PCR. The table came from immunoSEQ multiplex PCR; TCRdb's copy has only in-frame clones and leaves some out. The table includes roughly 150,000 clones, over 70% detected once. V was clipped by 2 bases and J by 5 bases; unmatched bases: 10. The CDR3 is 18 amino acids. Germline-derived CDR1 and CDR2 are SGHDT and YYEEEE. These data belong to a study of cytomegalovirus exposure and HLA in healthy donors. Study conclusions and caveats: Sequencing artifact likely explains a cluster of highly shared sequence variants. HLA restriction was apparent for most CMV-associated TCR beta chains in a later analysis.

This TCR was recovered from a boy between 2 and 10 years old in good health and CMV-seronegative. The V and J genes are TRBV5-6 and TRBJ2-3; 14 positions agree with TRBD2. The sample comprised PBMCs. The DNA for the CDR3 is TGTGCCAGCAGCTTCGTGGGACTAGCGGGAGTCAACCAAGATACGCAGTATTTT. Its translation is CASSFVGLAGVNQDTQYF.